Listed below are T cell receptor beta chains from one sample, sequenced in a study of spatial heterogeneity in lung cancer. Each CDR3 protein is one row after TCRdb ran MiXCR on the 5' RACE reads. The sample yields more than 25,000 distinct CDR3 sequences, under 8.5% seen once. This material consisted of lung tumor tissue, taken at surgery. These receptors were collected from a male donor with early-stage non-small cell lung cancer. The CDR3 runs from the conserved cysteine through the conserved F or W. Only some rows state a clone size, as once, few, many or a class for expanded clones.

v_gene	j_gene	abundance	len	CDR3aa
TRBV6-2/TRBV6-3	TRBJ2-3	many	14	CASRKTGARDTQYF
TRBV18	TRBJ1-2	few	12	CASSSLDRRHHF
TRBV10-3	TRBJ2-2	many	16	CAISESGRVGTGELFF
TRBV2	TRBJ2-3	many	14	CASSAESLADTQYF
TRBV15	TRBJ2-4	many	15	CATRSDTLAKNIQYF
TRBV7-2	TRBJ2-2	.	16	CASSNVLGGSTGELFF
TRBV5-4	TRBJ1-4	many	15	CASSLDPDANEKLFF
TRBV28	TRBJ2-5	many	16	CASSSPRLAGGRTQYF
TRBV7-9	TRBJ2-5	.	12	CASSLGAETQYF
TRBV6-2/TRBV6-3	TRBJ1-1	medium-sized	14	CASSYSTGGTEAFF
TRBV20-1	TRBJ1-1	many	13	CSARDPRVPWAFF
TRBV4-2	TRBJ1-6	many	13	CASSRDRSSPLHF
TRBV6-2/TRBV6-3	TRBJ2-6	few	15	CASSLHSSGANVLTF
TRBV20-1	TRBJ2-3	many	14	CSARGRPSTDTQYF
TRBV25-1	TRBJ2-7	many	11	CASSENYEQYF
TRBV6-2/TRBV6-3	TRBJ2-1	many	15	CASSYGESSYNEQFF
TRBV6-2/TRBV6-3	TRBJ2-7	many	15	CASSYPWTGGGEQYF
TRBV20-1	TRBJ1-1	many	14	CSARGVTPNTEAFF
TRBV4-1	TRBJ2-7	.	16	CASSQDRTGRSYEQYF
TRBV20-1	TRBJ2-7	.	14	CSANQRGGGHEQYF
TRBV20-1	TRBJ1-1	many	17	CSAPNPRDRGHHTEAFF
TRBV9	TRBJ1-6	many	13	CASSVRTDSPLHF
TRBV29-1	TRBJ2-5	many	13	CSVERGGGETQYF
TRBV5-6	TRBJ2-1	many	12	CASSLTRGEQFF
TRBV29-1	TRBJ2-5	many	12	CSGRQHQETQYF
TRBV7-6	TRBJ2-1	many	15	CASSPGWSSYNEQFF
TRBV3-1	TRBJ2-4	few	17	CASSQDPGGFDKNIQYF
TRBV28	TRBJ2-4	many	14	CASSSGTSGNIQYF